This T cell receptor beta chain is drawn from a study of T cell responses to AZD1222 COVID-19 vaccine. Overall study context: The study pooled second doses at about 4 or about 12 weeks.

The study's findings and limits: No repertoire was sampled before or during the peak T cell response, only after it.

The table came from immunoSEQ multiplex PCR; TCRdb's copy has only in-frame clones and leaves some out. The sample includes under 300,000 clones, 85% to 95% of them seen just once. As for this clone: Its antigen is not known.

CDR1 and CDR2 from the germline V gene are SNHLY and FYNNEI. Trimming cost V 4 bases and J 1 base, with 25 bases left between them. This CDR3 region has 19 residues. The sequencing here drew on peripheral blood, taken on day 0 of AZD1222 vaccination. The source is an adult in good health. This chain uses TRBV2 with TRBJ2-5; D remains ambiguous. The CDR3 reads CASSVFRSRMTLLQETQYF. The DNA of the CDR3 is TGTGCCAGCAGTGTATTCCGATCAAGGATGACTCTACTCCAAGAGACCCAGTACTTC.